Included here is one T cell receptor (beta chain) sequence, with context. What it recognizes is unknown. This sample was taken from a study of blood T cells in healthy people across ages. Study at large: Template switching picked up about one barcoded beta molecule for each two T cells. Study-wide findings and caveats: Per million T cells, TCR beta diversity dropped roughly linearly as age increased.

Through a sample-barcoded 5' primer and a J-beta primer mix, a second PCR was run for about 6 to 11 cycles. Per sample, CDR3-containing paired-end reads numbered at least 3 million. A single record per CDR3 protein comes from TCRdb applying MiXCR to the 5' RACE reads. The data hold 920,000 or so distinct CDR3 sequences, with over 35% observed a single time. The sample taken for sequencing was blood. The receptor's source is a woman between 55 and 75 years old in good health.

CDR3 sequence reads: CATSDPQGEAGNEQFF. The CDR3 bases are TGTGCCACCAGTGATCCACAGGGGGAGGCGGGAAATGAGCAGTTCTTC. This chain links TRBV24-1 with TRBJ2-1; the match to TRBD1 covers 8 bases. Germline CDR1 is KGHDR and CDR2 is SFDVKD. The CDR3 covers 16 residues. V was clipped by 3 bases and J by 7 bases; unmatched bases: 10.